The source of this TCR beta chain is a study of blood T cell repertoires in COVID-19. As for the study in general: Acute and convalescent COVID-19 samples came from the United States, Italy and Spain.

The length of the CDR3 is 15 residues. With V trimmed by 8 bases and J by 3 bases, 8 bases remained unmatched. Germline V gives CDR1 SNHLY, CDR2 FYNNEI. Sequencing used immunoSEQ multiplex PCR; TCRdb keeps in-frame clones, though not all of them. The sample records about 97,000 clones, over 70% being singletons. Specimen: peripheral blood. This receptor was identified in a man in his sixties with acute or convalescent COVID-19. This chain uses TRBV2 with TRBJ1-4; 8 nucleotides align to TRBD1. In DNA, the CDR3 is TGTGCCAGCCGAACGACAGGGGCCCCTAATGAAAAACTGTTTTTT. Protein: CASRTTGAPNEKLFF.